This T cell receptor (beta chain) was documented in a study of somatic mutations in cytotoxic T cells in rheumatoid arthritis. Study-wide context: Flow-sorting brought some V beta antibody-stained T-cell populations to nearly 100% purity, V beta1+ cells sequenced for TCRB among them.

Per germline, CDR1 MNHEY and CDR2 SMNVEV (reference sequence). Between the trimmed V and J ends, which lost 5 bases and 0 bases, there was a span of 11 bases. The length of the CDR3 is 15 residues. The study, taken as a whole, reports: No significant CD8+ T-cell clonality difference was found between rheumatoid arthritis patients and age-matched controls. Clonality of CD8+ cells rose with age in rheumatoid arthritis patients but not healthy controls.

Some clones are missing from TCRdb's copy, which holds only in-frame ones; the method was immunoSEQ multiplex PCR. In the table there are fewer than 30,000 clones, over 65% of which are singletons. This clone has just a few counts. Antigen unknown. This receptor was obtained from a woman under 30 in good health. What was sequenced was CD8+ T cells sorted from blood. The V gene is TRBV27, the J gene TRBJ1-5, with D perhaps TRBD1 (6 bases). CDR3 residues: CASSRDNYSNQPQHF. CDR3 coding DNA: TGTGCCAGCAGTCGGGACAACTATAGCAATCAGCCCCAGCATTTT.